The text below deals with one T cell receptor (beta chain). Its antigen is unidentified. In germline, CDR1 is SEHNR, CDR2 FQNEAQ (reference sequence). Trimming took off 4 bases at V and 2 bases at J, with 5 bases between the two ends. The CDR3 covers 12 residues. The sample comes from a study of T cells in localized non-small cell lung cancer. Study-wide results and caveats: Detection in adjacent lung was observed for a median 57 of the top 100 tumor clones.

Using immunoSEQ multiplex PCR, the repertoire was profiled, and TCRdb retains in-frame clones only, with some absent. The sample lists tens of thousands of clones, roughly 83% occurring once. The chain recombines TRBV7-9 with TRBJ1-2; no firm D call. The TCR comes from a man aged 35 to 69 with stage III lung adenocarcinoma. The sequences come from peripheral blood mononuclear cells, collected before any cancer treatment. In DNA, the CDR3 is TGTGCCAGCAGCTCTTCAAACTATGGCTACACCTTC. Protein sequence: CASSSSNYGYTF.